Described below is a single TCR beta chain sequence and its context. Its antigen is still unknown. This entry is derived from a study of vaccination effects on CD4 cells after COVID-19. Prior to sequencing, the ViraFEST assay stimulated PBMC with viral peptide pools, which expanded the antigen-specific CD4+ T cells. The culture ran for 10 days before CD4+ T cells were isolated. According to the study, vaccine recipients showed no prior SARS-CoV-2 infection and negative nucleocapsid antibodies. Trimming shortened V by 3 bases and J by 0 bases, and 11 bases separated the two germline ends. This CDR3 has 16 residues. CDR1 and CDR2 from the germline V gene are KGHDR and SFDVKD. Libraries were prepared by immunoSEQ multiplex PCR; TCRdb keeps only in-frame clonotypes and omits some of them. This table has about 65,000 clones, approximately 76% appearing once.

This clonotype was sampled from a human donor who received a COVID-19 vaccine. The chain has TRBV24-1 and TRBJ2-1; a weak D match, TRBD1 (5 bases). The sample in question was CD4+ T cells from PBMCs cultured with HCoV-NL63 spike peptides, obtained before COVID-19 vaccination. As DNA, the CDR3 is TGTGCCACCAGTGATCCGGCAGGGAACTCCTACAATGAGCAGTTCTTC. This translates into CATSDPAGNSYNEQFF.